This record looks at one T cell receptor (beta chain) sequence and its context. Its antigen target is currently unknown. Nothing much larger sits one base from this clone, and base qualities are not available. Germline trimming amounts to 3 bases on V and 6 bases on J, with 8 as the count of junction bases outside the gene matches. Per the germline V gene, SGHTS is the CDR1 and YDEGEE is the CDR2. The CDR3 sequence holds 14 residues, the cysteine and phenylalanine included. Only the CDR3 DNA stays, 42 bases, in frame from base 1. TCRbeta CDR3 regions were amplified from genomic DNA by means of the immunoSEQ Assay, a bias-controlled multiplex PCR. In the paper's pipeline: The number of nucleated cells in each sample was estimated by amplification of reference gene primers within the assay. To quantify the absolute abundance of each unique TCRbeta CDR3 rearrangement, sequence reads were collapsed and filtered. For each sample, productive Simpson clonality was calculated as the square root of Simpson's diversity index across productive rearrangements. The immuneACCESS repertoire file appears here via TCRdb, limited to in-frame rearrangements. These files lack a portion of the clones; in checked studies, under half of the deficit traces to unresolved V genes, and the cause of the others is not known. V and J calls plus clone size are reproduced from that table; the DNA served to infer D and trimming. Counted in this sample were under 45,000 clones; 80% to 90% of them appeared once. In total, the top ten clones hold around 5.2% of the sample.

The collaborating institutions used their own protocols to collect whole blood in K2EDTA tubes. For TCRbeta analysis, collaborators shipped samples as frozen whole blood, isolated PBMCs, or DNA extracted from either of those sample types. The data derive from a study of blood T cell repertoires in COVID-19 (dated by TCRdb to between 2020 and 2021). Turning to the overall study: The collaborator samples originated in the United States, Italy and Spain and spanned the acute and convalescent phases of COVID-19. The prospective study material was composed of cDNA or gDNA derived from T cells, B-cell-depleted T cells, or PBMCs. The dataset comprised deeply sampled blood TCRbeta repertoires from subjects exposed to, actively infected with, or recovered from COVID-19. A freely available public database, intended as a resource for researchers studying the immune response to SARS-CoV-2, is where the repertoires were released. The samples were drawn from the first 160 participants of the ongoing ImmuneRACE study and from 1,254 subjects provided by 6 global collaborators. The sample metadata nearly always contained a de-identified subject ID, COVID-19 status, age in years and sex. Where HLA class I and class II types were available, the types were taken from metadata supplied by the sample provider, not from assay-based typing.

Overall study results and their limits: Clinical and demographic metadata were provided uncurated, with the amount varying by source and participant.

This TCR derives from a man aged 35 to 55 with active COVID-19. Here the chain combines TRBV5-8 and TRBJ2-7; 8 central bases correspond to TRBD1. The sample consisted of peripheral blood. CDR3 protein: CASSSRRGRGEQYF. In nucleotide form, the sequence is TGTGCCAGCAGCTCCCGCAGGGGGCGCGGCGAGCAGTACTTC.